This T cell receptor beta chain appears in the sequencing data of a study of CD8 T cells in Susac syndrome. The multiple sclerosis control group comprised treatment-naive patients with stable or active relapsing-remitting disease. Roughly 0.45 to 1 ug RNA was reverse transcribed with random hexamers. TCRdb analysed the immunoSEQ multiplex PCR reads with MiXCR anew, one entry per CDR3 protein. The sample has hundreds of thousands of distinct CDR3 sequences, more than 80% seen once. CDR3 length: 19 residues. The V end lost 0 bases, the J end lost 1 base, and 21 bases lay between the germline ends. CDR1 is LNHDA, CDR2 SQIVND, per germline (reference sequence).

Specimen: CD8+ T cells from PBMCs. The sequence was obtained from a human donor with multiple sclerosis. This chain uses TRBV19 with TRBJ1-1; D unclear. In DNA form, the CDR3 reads TGTGCCAGTAGTATAGATTTGGGCACAGAAGCAAACCCGAACACTGAAGCTTTCTTT. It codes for CASSIDLGTEANPNTEAFF.